This entry lists 30 T cell receptor beta chains sequenced from one sample in a study of technical replicates of blood from a few donors. Assay used: immunoSEQ multiplex PCR; TCRdb lists only in-frame clones, some missing. The data show roughly 56,000 clones, nearly 95% seen once. The specimen was PBMCs. Receptor source: a human donor in good health. Some clones in this sample may be carry-over from other donors' samples.

The J gene is TRBJ2-7, the V gene TRBV7-9; TRBD1 agrees at 7 bases. The CDR3 is made up of 15 amino acids. V dropped 2 bases and J dropped 3; count of bases not matched to a gene: 7. The germline V gene encodes CDR1 SEHNR and CDR2 FQNEAQ (reference sequence). CDR3 sequence (DNA): TGTGCCAGCAGCTTATACAGGGGCGGTATCTACGAGCAGTACTTC. Translated, it gives CASSLYRGGIYEQYF.

The J gene is TRBJ2-5, the V gene TRBV7-9; D is perhaps TRBD2 (5 bases). CDR3 size: 13 residues. Germline CDR1 is SEHNR and CDR2 is FQNEAQ (reference sequence). Trimming took 8 bases from V and 3 from J, leaving 13 bases between them. CDR3 sequence reads: CASSILAKETQYF. For the CDR3, the DNA is TGTGCCAGCTCCATCCTAGCCAAAGAGACCCAGTACTTC. The entire variable domain, with the rest obtained from reference TRBV7-9 and TRBJ2-5, is as follows: DTGVSQNPRHKITKRGQNVTFRCDPISEHNRLYWYRQTLGQGPEFLTYFQNEAQLEKSRLLSDRFSAERPKGSFSTLEIQRTEQGDSAMYLCASSILAKETQYFGPGTRLLVL.

This clone was recorded only once. The V and J genes are TRBV7-2 and TRBJ2-5; the match to TRBD2 covers 9 bases. The CDR3 is 14 amino acids. V gave up 5 bases and J gave up 5 bases; unmatched junction bases: 6. Germline-derived CDR1 and CDR2 are SGHTA and FQGNSA. The CDR3 protein is CASSTGTSLETQYF. Here the CDR3 DNA reads TGTGCCAGCAGCACCGGGACTAGCTTGGAGACCCAGTACTTC.

The chain couples TRBV6-5 to TRBJ2-5; 7 bases match TRBD2. Germline loops: CDR1 MNHEY, CDR2 SVGAGI. This CDR3 comprises 14 residues. The trim removed 5 bases at V and 5 bases at J, leaving 8 bases unmatched. CDR3 in DNA: TGTGCCAGCAGTACCGGACTAGTTGGTGAGACCCAGTACTTC. Its translation is CASSTGLVGETQYF.

V gene TRBV6-4 combines with J gene TRBJ2-1; D perhaps matches TRBD2 (7 bases). The V gene lost 2 bases and the J gene lost 8 bases, with 16 bases spanning the gap. Per the germline V gene, CDR1 is MRHNA and CDR2 is SNTAGT. CDR3 size: 15 residues. The DNA of the CDR3 is TGTGCCAGCAGTGACGGGGGGGGCCGTCTCCATGAGCAGTTCTTC. Protein: CASSDGGGRLHEQFF.

The CDR3 sequence is CASSSEGVRVTDTQYF. In nucleotides, the CDR3 is TGCGCCAGCAGCTCAGAGGGGGTCCGGGTCACAGATACGCAGTATTTT. The rearrangement joins TRBV4-3 to TRBJ2-3; maybe TRBD1 (6 bases). The germline CDR1 and CDR2 sequences are LGHNA and YSLEER. The CDR3 sequence is 16 residues long. Trimming pared 5 bases from V and 2 bases from J, leaving 17 bases between.

This clone showed up just once. The chain carries TRBV4-1 and TRBJ2-7; 8 bases agree with TRBD2. V lost 0 bases to trimming and J lost 9 bases; unmatched junction nucleotides: 13. CDR1 and CDR2 (germline): MGHRA, YSYEKL. This CDR3 region has 16 residues. CDR3 sequence (DNA): TGCGCCAGCAGCCAAGATTCGCGGACTAGCACGCATATGCAGTACTTC. Translation: CASSQDSRTSTHMQYF.

The chain uses TRBV5-1 and TRBJ1-1; 9 bases are shared with TRBD1. The germline V gene encodes CDR1 SGHRS and CDR2 YFSETQ. Losses at the gene ends were 0 bases for V and 8 bases for J; bases not matched to a gene: 5. This CDR3 is 14 amino acids long. The CDR3, as DNA: TGCGCCAGCAGCTTGGGACAGGGGGGTGGCGAAGCTTTCTTT. Translation gives CASSLGQGGGEAFF.

The rearrangement links TRBV5-8 to TRBJ1-1; no firm D call. Deletions cut 0 bases from V and 1 base from J, with 10 bases between. CDR1 and CDR2 from the germline V gene are SGHTS and YDEGEE. This CDR3 spans 15 amino acids. DNA of the CDR3: TGTGCCAGCAGCTTGGATAACAGTAGGAACACTGAAGCTTTCTTT. This gives the protein CASSLDNSRNTEAFF.

This chain joins TRBV18 and TRBJ1-1; 10 bases are shared with TRBD1. The CDR3 is made up of 13 amino acids. The V segment lost 4 bases and the J segment 7 bases; nucleotides outside the gene matches: 3. Germline loops: CDR1 KGHSH, CDR2 LQKENI. The CDR3 protein is CASSRQGAVEAFF. DNA for the CDR3: TGTGCCAGCTCACGACAGGGGGCAGTTGAAGCTTTCTTT.

The rearrangement joins TRBV5-3 to TRBJ2-5, with 7 bases identical to TRBD1. TRBV5-3 has ORF status, its function being uncertain. Trimming removed 0 bases from V and 7 bases from J; junction bases left unmatched: 3. This CDR3 is built from 13 residues. DNA of the CDR3: TGTGCCAGAAGCTTGGGCCACAGGGGGACCCAGTACTTC. Amino acids: CARSLGHRGTQYF.

The chain has TRBV11-1 and TRBJ2-1; D call uncertain. This CDR3 comprises 13 residues. V shed 2 bases and J shed 10 bases, with 12 bases lying between them. Germline CDR1 SGHAT, CDR2 FQDESV (reference sequence). This chain's CDR3 is CASSLKMSSEQFF. The CDR3, as DNA: TGTGCCAGCAGCTTAAAAATGTCGAGCGAGCAGTTCTTC. Complete variable domain (other parts from reference TRBV11-1 and TRBJ2-1): EAEVAQSPRYKITEKSQAVAFWCDPISGHATLYWYRQILGQGPELLVQFQDESVVDDSQLPKDRFSAERLKGVDSTLKIQPAELGDSAMYLCASSLKMSSEQFFGPGTRLTVL.

The chain recombines TRBV11-2 with TRBJ2-4; D may be TRBD1 (5 bases). The V gene lost 2 bases and the J gene lost 3 bases, with 14 bases spanning the gap. Germline CDR1 reads SGHAT; CDR2 reads FQNNGV. The CDR3 consists of 16 residues. CDR3 sequence: CASSLLYAGNKNIQYF. In nucleotides, the CDR3 is TGTGCCAGCAGCTTACTTTACGCAGGGAACAAAAACATTCAGTACTTC. The variable domain in full, completed from reference TRBV11-2 and TRBJ2-4, reads EAGVAQSPRYKIIEKRQSVAFWCNPISGHATLYWYQQILGQGPKLLIQFQNNGVVDDSQLPKDRFSAERLKGVDSTLKIQPAKLEDSAVYLCASSLLYAGNKNIQYFGAGTRLSVL.

J is TRBJ2-7 and V is TRBV11-2; 11 bases fit TRBD2. This CDR3 comprises 15 residues. The germline V gene encodes CDR1 SGHAT and CDR2 FQNNGV. Trimming took 8 bases from V and 0 from J; bases not matched to a gene: 6. The CDR3 nucleotides read TGTGCCAGCCAATACACTAGCGGGGGCTCCTACGAGCAGTACTTC. Translation: CASQYTSGGSYEQYF.

The genes are TRBV5-4 and TRBJ2-5; 8 nucleotides line up with TRBD2. Trimming cost V 4 bases and J 4 bases; bases outside gene matches: 12. The CDR3 is 16 residues long. Per germline, CDR1 SGHNT and CDR2 YYREEE (reference sequence). The CDR3 region has the DNA TGTGCCAGCAGCCAAGCCTTAGCGGGGTCCGTAGAGACCCAGTACTTC. As protein: CASSQALAGSVETQYF. Drawing the rest from reference TRBV5-4 and TRBJ2-5, the complete variable domain is ETGVTQSPTHLIKTRGQQVTLRCSSQSGHNTVSWYQQALGQGPQFIFQYYREEENGRGNFPPRFSGLQFPNYSSELNVNALELDDSALYLCASSQALAGSVETQYFGPGTRLLVL.

The chain recombines TRBV6-5 with TRBJ2-2; 7 nucleotides line up with TRBD2. The germline CDR1 and CDR2 sequences are MNHEY and SVGAGI. This CDR3 is 15 amino acids long. V lost 1 base, J lost 3 bases, and 2 bases stayed unmatched. In DNA, the CDR3 is TGTGCCAGCAGTTACTTTCGGGGGGACACCGGGGAGCTGTTTTTT. This sequence encodes CASSYFRGDTGELFF.

The chain uses TRBV9 and TRBJ2-7; a possible D gene is TRBD1 (6 bases). Germline V CDR1 and CDR2: SGDLS, YYNGEE. The CDR3 sequence is 15 residues long. Trimming left V 0 bases short and J 4 bases short, with 14 bases between. The CDR3 spells CASSVDWGPGYEQYF. Here the CDR3 DNA reads TGTGCCAGCAGCGTAGATTGGGGGCCCGGGTACGAGCAGTACTTC.

V and J are TRBV4-1 and TRBJ1-5; the D gene is possibly TRBD1 (6 bases). V lost 3 bases and J 1 base, leaving 13 bases between the germline ends. This CDR3 has 16 residues. CDR1 and CDR2 (germline): MGHRA, YSYEKL. The CDR3 spells CASSQGTGKSNQPQHF. The CDR3 region has the DNA TGCGCCAGCAGCCAGGGTACAGGGAAGAGCAATCAGCCCCAGCATTTT.

This chain uses TRBV5-4 with TRBJ1-4; D may be TRBD1 (5 bases). Trimming cost V 3 bases and J 8 bases, with 14 bases left between them. The CDR3 loop spans 14 amino acids. The germline gives CDR1 SGHNT, CDR2 YYREEE (reference sequence). For the CDR3, the DNA is TGTGCCAGCAGCTCAGGGTCGAGTGGCGAAAAACTGTTTTTT. It yields the protein CASSSGSSGEKLFF.

The rearrangement joins TRBV5-4 to TRBJ1-1; the D is unclear. CDR1 is SGHNT, CDR2 YYREEE, per germline (reference sequence). The V end lost 4 bases, the J end lost 4 bases, and 23 bases lay between the germline ends. The CDR3 consists of 17 residues. CDR3 DNA sequence: TGTGCCAGCAGCGGTACAGCGGGCGCTTTTCGGGGCACTGAAGCTTTCTTT. This translates into CASSGTAGAFRGTEAFF.

The J gene is TRBJ1-5, the V gene TRBV19; 10 bases map to TRBD1. Germline lookup yields CDR1 LNHDA and CDR2 SQIVND (reference sequence). This CDR3 is 16 amino acids long. V shed 4 bases, J shed 4 bases, and the junction held 7 bases outside the gene matches. CDR3 sequence reads: CASSTRTGGNNQPQHF. CDR3 bases: TGTGCCAGTAGTACCCGGACAGGGGGAAATAATCAGCCCCAGCATTTT.

This clone came up once. The rearrangement joins TRBV7-9 to TRBJ2-7; 8 bases fit TRBD1. CDR3 length equals 12 residues. V trimming: 2 bases; J trimming: 6 bases; junction bases outside the gene matches: 0. CDR1 SEHNR and CDR2 FQNEAQ come from the germline V gene (reference sequence). The CDR3 DNA sequence: TGTGCCAGCAGCTTACAGGGGGCCGAGCAGTACTTC. This translates into CASSLQGAEQYF.

This rearrangement joins TRBV5-6 to TRBJ1-6; weak D call: TRBD1 (5 bases). The CDR3 consists of 14 residues. V lost 5 bases and J lost 4, with 10 bases in between. Germline V gives CDR1 SGHDT, CDR2 YYEEEE. CDR3 region: CASSLDRYNSPLHF. The CDR3 DNA reads TGTGCCAGCAGTTTAGACAGATATAATTCACCCCTCCACTTT.

The V gene is TRBV6-5, the J gene TRBJ2-4; D is perhaps TRBD2 (6 bases). The V end lost 0 bases, the J end lost 3 bases, and 12 bases lay between the germline ends. Germline values: CDR1 MNHEY, CDR2 SVGAGI. This CDR3 comprises 16 residues. The CDR3 here is CASSYSGGPGKNIQYF. The DNA for the CDR3 is TGTGCCAGCAGTTACTCCGGAGGGCCGGGCAAAAACATTCAGTACTTC.

The chain employs TRBV9 and TRBJ2-1; D might be TRBD2 (6 bases). Germline loops: CDR1 SGDLS, CDR2 YYNGEE. Trimming cost V 4 bases and J 4 bases, with 15 bases left between them. This CDR3 spans 15 amino acids. The CDR3, as DNA: TGTGCCAGCAGCCGGGACTCAAAGCTTTACAATGAGCAGTTCTTC. Protein: CASSRDSKLYNEQFF.

The V gene is TRBV5-1, the J gene TRBJ2-1; D is undetermined. Trimming took off 3 bases at V and 2 bases at J, with 9 bases between the two ends. Germline CDR1 SGHRS, CDR2 YFSETQ. The CDR3 is made up of 14 amino acids. The CDR3, as DNA: TGCGCCAGCAGCTCCGGAGCAGCCTACAATGAGCAGTTCTTC. Encoded protein: CASSSGAAYNEQFF.

The rearrangement uses TRBV27 and TRBJ1-6; D unresolved. Germline values: CDR1 MNHEY, CDR2 SMNVEV (reference sequence). The CDR3 contains 14 residues. V gave up 5 bases and J gave up 5 bases, with 10 bases separating them. CDR3 nucleotides: TGTGCCAGCAGTCTTGAGGGAAATAATTCACCCCTCCACTTT. Its translation is CASSLEGNNSPLHF.

The V and J genes are TRBV4-3 and TRBJ2-7; D is perhaps TRBD1 (5 bases). The germline V and J ends were trimmed by 3 bases and 2 bases, with 20 bases remaining between them. Germline values: CDR1 LGHNA, CDR2 YSLEER. The CDR3 totals 17 residues. DNA for the CDR3: TGCGCCAGCAGCCAGGAAGGTAGGGGTACTAAGGCCTACGAGCAGTACTTC. This gives the protein CASSQEGRGTKAYEQYF.

This chain uses TRBV11-3 with TRBJ2-1; 12 nucleotides align to TRBD2. The CDR3 contains 19 residues. The V gene's germline CDR1 is SGHNT and CDR2 YENEEA. V trimming: 8 bases; J trimming: 8 bases; junction bases outside the gene matches: 22. The CDR3: CASPPRPPLAGGPAYEQFF. The CDR3 DNA reads TGTGCCAGCCCCCCCCGCCCGCCGCTAGCGGGAGGGCCCGCGTATGAGCAGTTCTTC.

This chain joins TRBV2 and TRBJ2-7; a possible D gene is TRBD1 (6 bases). Germline loops: CDR1 SNHLY, CDR2 FYNNEI. The CDR3 is made up of 13 amino acids. V lost 6 bases, J lost 4 bases, and 13 bases lay in between. The CDR3 coding sequence is TGTGCCAGCAGGGGGGACATGAGTTACGAGCAGTACTTC. Its protein is CASRGDMSYEQYF.